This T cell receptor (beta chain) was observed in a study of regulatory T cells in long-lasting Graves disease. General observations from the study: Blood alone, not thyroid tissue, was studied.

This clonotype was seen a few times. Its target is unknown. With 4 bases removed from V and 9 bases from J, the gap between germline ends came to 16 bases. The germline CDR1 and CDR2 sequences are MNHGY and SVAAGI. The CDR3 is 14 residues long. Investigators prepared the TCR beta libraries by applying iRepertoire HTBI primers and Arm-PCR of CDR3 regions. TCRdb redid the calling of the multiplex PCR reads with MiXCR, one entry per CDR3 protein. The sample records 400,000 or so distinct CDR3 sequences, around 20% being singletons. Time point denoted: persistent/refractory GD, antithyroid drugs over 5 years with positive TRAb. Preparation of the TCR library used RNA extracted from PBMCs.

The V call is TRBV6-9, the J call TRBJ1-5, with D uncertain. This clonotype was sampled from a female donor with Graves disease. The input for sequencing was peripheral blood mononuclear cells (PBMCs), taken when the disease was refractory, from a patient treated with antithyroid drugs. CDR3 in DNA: TGTGCCAGCAGTTTTTCGCGGAAGCGGGGGCCCCAGCATTTT. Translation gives CASSFSRKRGPQHF.